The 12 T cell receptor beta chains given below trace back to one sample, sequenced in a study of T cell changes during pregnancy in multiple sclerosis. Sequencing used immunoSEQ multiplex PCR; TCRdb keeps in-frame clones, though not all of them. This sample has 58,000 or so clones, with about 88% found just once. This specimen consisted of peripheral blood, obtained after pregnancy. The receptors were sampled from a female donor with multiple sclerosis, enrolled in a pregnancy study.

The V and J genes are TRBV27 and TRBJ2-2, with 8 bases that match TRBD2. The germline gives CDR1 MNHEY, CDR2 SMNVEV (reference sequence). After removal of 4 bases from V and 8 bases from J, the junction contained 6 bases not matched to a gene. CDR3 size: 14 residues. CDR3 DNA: TGTGCCAGCAGTTGGGCGGGGGGATCAGGGGAGCTGTTTTTT. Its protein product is CASSWAGGSGELFF.

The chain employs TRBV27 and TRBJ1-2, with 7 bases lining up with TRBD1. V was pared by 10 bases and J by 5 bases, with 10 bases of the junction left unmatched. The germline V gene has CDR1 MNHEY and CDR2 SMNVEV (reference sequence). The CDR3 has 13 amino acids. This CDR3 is CATSPGGAYGYTF. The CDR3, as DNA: TGTGCCACCTCCCCAGGGGGAGCGTATGGCTACACCTTC.

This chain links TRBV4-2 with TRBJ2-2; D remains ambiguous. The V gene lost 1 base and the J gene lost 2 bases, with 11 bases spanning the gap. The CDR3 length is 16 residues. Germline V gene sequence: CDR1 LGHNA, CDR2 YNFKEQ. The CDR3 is CASSQVRARNTGELFF. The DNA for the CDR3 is TGTGCCAGCAGCCAAGTAAGAGCTAGAAACACCGGGGAGCTGTTTTTT.

CDR3 bases: TGTGCCAGCAGCCAGGGCCCTCGGGAGACCCAGTACTTC. Translated, it gives CASSQGPRETQYF. The chain is built from TRBV5-6 and TRBJ2-5; TRBD1 is a possible D gene (5 bases). The length of the CDR3 is 13 residues. Between the trimmed V and J ends, which lost 4 bases and 5 bases, there was a span of 12 bases. In germline, CDR1 is SGHDT, CDR2 YYEEEE. Complete variable domain (other parts from reference TRBV5-6 and TRBJ2-5): DAGVTQSPTHLIKTRGQQVTLRCSPKSGHDTVSWYQQALGQGPQFIFQYYEEEERQRGNFPDRFSGHQFPNYSSELNVNALLLGDSALYLCASSQGPRETQYFGPGTRLLVL.

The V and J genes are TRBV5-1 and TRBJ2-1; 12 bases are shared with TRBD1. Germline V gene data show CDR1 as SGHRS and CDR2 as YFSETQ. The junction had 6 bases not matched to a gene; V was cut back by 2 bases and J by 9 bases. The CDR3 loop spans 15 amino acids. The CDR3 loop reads CASSLRGTGGGEQFF. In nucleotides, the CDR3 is TGCGCCAGCAGCTTACGTGGGACAGGGGGCGGTGAGCAGTTCTTC. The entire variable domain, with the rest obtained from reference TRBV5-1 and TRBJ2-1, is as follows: KAGVTQTPRYLIKTRGQQVTLSCSPISGHRSVSWYQQTPGQGLQFLFEYFSETQRNKGNFPGRFSGRQFSNSRSEMNVSTLELGDSALYLCASSLRGTGGGEQFFGPGTRLTVL.

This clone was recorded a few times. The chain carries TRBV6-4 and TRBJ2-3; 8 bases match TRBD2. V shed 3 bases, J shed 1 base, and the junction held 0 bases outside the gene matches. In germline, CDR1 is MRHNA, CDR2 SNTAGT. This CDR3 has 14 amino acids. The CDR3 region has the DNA TGTGCCAGCAGTGAGCGGGGGGGCACAGATACGCAGTATTTT. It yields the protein CASSERGGTDTQYF.

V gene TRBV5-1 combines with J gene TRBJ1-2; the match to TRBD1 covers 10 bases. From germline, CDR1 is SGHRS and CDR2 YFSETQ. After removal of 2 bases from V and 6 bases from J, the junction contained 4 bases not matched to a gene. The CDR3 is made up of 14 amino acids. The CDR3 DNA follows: TGCGCCAGCAGCTTTGATGGACAGGGGGATGGCTACACCTTC. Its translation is CASSFDGQGDGYTF.

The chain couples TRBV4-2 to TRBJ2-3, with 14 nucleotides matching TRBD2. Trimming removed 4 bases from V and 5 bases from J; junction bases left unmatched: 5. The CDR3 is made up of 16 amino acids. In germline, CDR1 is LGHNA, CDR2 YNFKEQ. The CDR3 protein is CASSLTSGGAGDTQYF. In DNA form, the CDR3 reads TGTGCCAGCAGCCTGACTAGCGGGGGGGCCGGAGATACGCAGTATTTT.

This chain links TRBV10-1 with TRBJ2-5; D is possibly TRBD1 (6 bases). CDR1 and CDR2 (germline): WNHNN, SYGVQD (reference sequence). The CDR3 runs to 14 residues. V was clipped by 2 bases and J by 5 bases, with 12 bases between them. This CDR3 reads CASSEEQGEETQYF. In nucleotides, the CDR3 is TGCGCCAGCAGTGAGGAACAGGGCGAGGAGACCCAGTACTTC.

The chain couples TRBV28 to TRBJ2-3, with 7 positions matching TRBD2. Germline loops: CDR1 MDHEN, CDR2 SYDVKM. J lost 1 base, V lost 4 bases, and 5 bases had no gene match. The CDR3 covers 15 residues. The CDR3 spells CASSWGGGGTDTQYF. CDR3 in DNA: TGTGCCAGCAGTTGGGGGGGAGGGGGCACAGATACGCAGTATTTT. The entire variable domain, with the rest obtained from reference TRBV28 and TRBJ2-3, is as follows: DVKVTQSSRYLVKRTGEKVFLECVQDMDHENMFWYRQDPGLGLRLIYFSYDVKMKEKGDIPEGYSVSREKKERFSLILESASTNQTSMYLCASSWGGGGTDTQYFGPGTRLTVL.

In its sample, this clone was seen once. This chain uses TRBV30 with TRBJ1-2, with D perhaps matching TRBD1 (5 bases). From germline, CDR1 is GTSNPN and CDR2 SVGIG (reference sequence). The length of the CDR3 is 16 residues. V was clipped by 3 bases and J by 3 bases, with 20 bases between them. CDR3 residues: CAWRLAGGRGDYGYTF. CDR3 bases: TGTGCCTGGAGACTAGCGGGCGGGAGAGGGGACTATGGCTACACCTTC.

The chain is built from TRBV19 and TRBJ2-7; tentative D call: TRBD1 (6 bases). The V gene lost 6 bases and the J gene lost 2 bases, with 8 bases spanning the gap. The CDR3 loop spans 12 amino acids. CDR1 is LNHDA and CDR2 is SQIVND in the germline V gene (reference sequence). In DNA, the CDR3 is TGTGCCAGTAGCGACAGGACCTACGAGCAGTACTTC. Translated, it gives CASSDRTYEQYF.